These 26 T cell receptor beta chains share one sample of origin, sequenced in a study of CD8+CD57+ T cells in acquired aplastic anemia. Using genomic DNA as the template, TCR beta VDJ and CDR3 profiling was carried out. Via MiXCR, TCRdb re-called the reads, giving one row per CDR3 protein. The sample gives some 120,000 distinct CDR3 sequences, around 48% of which show up once; 2.5% to 3% is in the top ten. Sequenced input: sorted CD4+, CD8+, or CD8+CD57+ T cells (not recorded which) from PBMCs. The receptors shown here come from a human donor in good health, serving as a control.

There are many counts of this clonotype. The chain links TRBV19 to TRBJ2-3, with 8 bases lining up with TRBD1. The ends lost 6 bases at V and 6 bases at J; junction bases unmatched: 17. Germline lookup yields CDR1 LNHDA and CDR2 SQIVND (reference sequence). The CDR3 is 17 residues long. The CDR3 protein is CASSRRTGGPLSDTQYF. DNA of the CDR3: TGTGCCAGTAGCCGGAGAACAGGGGGGCCCCTTTCCGATACGCAGTATTTT.

This clonotype has more than one count but fewer than ten. The chain joins TRBV2 to TRBJ1-2; maybe TRBD1 (5 bases). The CDR3 consists of 11 residues. Germline values: CDR1 SNHLY, CDR2 FYNNEI. V was cut by 11 bases and J by 5 bases, with 12 bases left in between. CDR3 residues: CASGGKYGYTF. The CDR3 DNA follows: TGTGCCTCTGGGGGGAAATATGGCTACACCTTC.

The sample holds many counts of this clonotype. The chain links TRBV6-6 to TRBJ2-1, with D uncertain. The V and J ends lost 5 bases and 1 base respectively, with 3 bases between them. The CDR3 spans 12 residues. CDR1 and CDR2 (germline): MNHNY, SVGAGI (reference sequence). CDR3 amino acids: CASSRSYNEQFF. The CDR3 bases are TGTGCCAGCAGTCGGTCCTACAATGAGCAGTTCTTC.

In this sample, this clonotype turned up many times. The rearrangement links TRBV6-5 to TRBJ1-1; 7 bases are a match to TRBD1. This CDR3 is built from 16 residues. V was pared by 0 bases and J by 0 bases, with 4 bases of the junction left unmatched. Germline values: CDR1 MNHEY, CDR2 SVGAGI. CDR3 in amino acids: CASSYSRGGMNTEAFF. In DNA, the CDR3 is TGTGCCAGCAGTTACTCGAGAGGGGGCATGAACACTGAAGCTTTCTTT.

The chain combines TRBV25-1 with TRBJ2-1; 14 bases fit TRBD2. Per the germline V gene, CDR1 is MGHDK and CDR2 is SYGVNS. After removal of 5 bases from V and 7 bases from J, the junction contained 7 bases not matched to a gene. This CDR3 region has 16 residues. The CDR3 nucleotides are TGTGCCAGCAGTCTTCCCGGGACTAGCGGGAGTAATGAGCAGTTCTTC. Translating gives CASSLPGTSGSNEQFF.

The chain joins TRBV7-3 to TRBJ1-2; TRBD1 matches 10 bases. The junction had 6 bases not matched to a gene; V was cut back by 10 bases and J by 4 bases. Germline lookup yields CDR1 SGHTA and CDR2 FQGTGA. CDR3 length: 13 amino acids. The CDR3 DNA reads as TGTGCCACCAGGGACAGGGGCGGCTATGGCTACACCTTC. The encoded protein is CATRDRGGYGYTF.

This clonotype was picked up many times. V usage is TRBV20-1 and J usage is TRBJ1-2, with TRBD1 as a possible D gene (5 bases). CDR3 length: 13 residues. CDR1 and CDR2 from the germline V gene are DFQATT and SNEGSKA (reference sequence). Trimming cost V 0 bases and J 8 bases, with 13 bases left between them. CDR3 nucleotide sequence: TGCAGTGCTAGAGATGCTGGGGCGGACGGCTACACCTTC. The encoded protein is CSARDAGADGYTF.

This clonotype was found a few times. The CDR3 DNA reads as TGTGCCAGCAGCGCCCCCGGGACGAACACTGAAGCTTTCTTT. Translation: CASSAPGTNTEAFF. This chain uses TRBV14 with TRBJ1-1, with a tentative D call TRBD1 (5 bases). Trimming shortened V by 5 bases and J by 1 base, and 11 bases separated the two germline ends. Germline values: CDR1 SGHDN, CDR2 FVKESK. This CDR3 is built from 14 residues.

This clonotype was recorded once. The gene calls are TRBV11-2 and TRBJ1-2; TRBD1 is a possible D gene (6 bases). The CDR3 has 18 residues. Trimming removed 0 bases from V and 3 bases from J, with 20 bases in between. CDR1 SGHAT and CDR2 FQNNGV come from the germline V gene. This CDR3 is CASSLERQGRESYYGYTF. The CDR3 DNA reads TGTGCCAGCAGCTTAGAGAGGCAGGGGAGGGAATCCTACTATGGCTACACCTTC.

The rearrangement links TRBV24-1 to TRBJ2-6; no clear D gene. The ends were cut back, 3 bases at V and 3 bases at J, with 8 bases in the middle. This CDR3 has 15 residues. Looked up from germline, CDR1 is KGHDR and CDR2 is SFDVKD. The CDR3 is CATSDTGFGANVLTF. CDR3 coding DNA: TGTGCCACCAGTGATACTGGGTTTGGGGCCAACGTCCTGACTTTC.

This clonotype was counted at least ten times. The chain has TRBV9 and TRBJ2-7, with D perhaps matching TRBD1 (6 bases). Trimming took off 0 bases at V and 2 bases at J, with 9 bases between the two ends. The CDR3 extends over 14 amino acids. Germline-derived CDR1 and CDR2 are SGDLS and YYNGEE. The CDR3 sequence: CASSVGGTTYEQYF. The DNA for the CDR3 is TGTGCCAGCAGCGTAGGTGGGACAACCTACGAGCAGTACTTC. The full variable domain, completed using reference TRBV9 and TRBJ2-7, is DSGVTQTPKHLITATGQRVTLRCSPRSGDLSVYWYQQSLDQGLQFLIQYYNGEERAKGNILERFSAQQFPDLHSELNLSSLELGDSALYFCASSVGGTTYEQYFGPGTRLTVT.

This clonotype was found a few times. V usage is TRBV27 and J usage is TRBJ2-3; D may be TRBD1 or TRBD2 (7 bases each). The germline V gene has CDR1 MNHEY and CDR2 SMNVEV (reference sequence). The CDR3 extends over 13 amino acids. V was trimmed by 10 bases and J by 3 bases, leaving 14 bases between them. CDR3 loop: CATRGGPTDTQYF. CDR3 bases: TGTGCCACCAGGGGGGGGCCAACAGATACGCAGTATTTT.

This chain joins TRBV2 and TRBJ2-3, with 7 bases matching TRBD2. With V trimmed by 6 bases and J by 2 bases, 8 bases remained unmatched. Germline V gene sequence: CDR1 SNHLY, CDR2 FYNNEI. This CDR3 region has 15 residues. The CDR3 spells CASSQSGVTTDTQYF. The CDR3 DNA is TGTGCCAGCAGCCAAAGCGGGGTGACCACAGATACGCAGTATTTT.

This clonotype was recorded at least ten times. The chain carries TRBV11-1 and TRBJ2-3, with D perhaps TRBD2 (5 bases). This CDR3 is built from 18 residues. The V and J ends lost 5 bases and 0 bases respectively, with 21 bases between them. CDR1 is SGHAT, CDR2 FQDESV, per germline (reference sequence). CDR3 in amino acids: CASSQEVPPFTSTDTQYF. The CDR3 DNA is TGTGCCAGCAGCCAGGAGGTTCCTCCCTTTACTAGCACAGATACGCAGTATTTT.

This clonotype was recorded many times. The chain recombines TRBV7-9 with TRBJ1-4; D is unclear. The CDR3 length is 14 residues. Trimming pared 3 bases from V and 3 bases from J, leaving 8 bases between. Looked up from germline, CDR1 is SEHNR and CDR2 is FQNEAQ (reference sequence). The CDR3, as DNA: TGTGCCAGCAGCTTTGGGCAGGCTAATGAAAAACTGTTTTTT. It translates to CASSFGQANEKLFF.

In this sample, this clonotype turned up many times. The V gene is TRBV20-1, the J gene TRBJ2-3; 8 bases map to TRBD2. This CDR3 is built from 15 residues. The V gene's germline CDR1 is DFQATT and CDR2 SNEGSKA (reference sequence). The ends lost 5 bases at V and 4 bases at J; junction bases unmatched: 11. The CDR3 region has the DNA TGCAGTGCTCCTGATCGGGGGGGGATGGCAGATACGCAGTATTTT. This encodes CSAPDRGGMADTQYF.

This clonotype was observed many times. CDR3 DNA: TGCAGCGTTCCTCCGACAGGGACCGATGGCTACACCTTC. Translated: CSVPPTGTDGYTF. The genes are TRBV29-1 and TRBJ1-2; TRBD1 matches at 7 bases. The length of the CDR3 is 13 residues. The germline gives CDR1 SQVTM, CDR2 ANQGSEA. Germline trimming cut 5 bases from V and 6 bases from J; bases unmatched to any gene: 9.

This clonotype turned up a few times. CDR3 nucleotides: TGTGCCAGCTTAGTGGGACAGGGGTACAATGAGCAGTTCTTC. The encoded protein is CASLVGQGYNEQFF. The chain recombines TRBV2 with TRBJ2-1; 10 bases are shared with TRBD1. Trimming at V came to 8 bases and at J to 4 bases, leaving 5 bases not matched to a gene. Germline lookup yields CDR1 SNHLY and CDR2 FYNNEI. The CDR3 length is 14 residues. Drawing the rest from reference TRBV2 and TRBJ2-1, the complete variable domain is EPEVTQTPSHQVTQMGQEVILRCVPISNHLYFYWYRQILGQKVEFLVSFYNNEISEKSEIFDDQFSVERPDGSNFTLKIRSTKLEDSAMYFCASLVGQGYNEQFFGPGTRLTVL.

The chain combines TRBV29-1 with TRBJ1-1, with D hard to call. CDR3 length equals 12 residues. V dropped 3 bases and J dropped 1 base, with 6 bases sitting between them. In germline, CDR1 is SQVTM, CDR2 ANQGSEA. The CDR3 region is CSVDFKNTEAFF. CDR3 DNA sequence: TGCAGCGTTGATTTCAAGAACACTGAAGCTTTCTTT.

As to this clonotype: A junction end diverges from the germline sequence, so it may reflect a read error. The rearrangement joins TRBV2 to TRBJ2-3, with 11 bases aligning to TRBD1. Germline CDR1 reads SNHLY; CDR2 reads FYNNEI. CDR3 length equals 11 residues. Here the CDR3 reads CASRPGQGVHF. Here the CDR3 DNA reads TGTGCCAGCAGACCGGGACAGGGGGTACATTTT.

This clonotype has ten or more counts. V is TRBV24-1 and J is TRBJ2-1; D is perhaps TRBD1 (6 bases). Germline CDR1 KGHDR, CDR2 SFDVKD. Trimming removed 3 bases from V and 4 bases from J, with 12 bases in between. The CDR3 spans 15 residues. In DNA, the CDR3 is TGTGCCACCAGTGATGCCGGGACATTTTACAATGAGCAGTTCTTC. Translating it yields CATSDAGTFYNEQFF.

This clonotype showed up many times. The chain couples TRBV12-3 or TRBV12-4 to TRBJ1-2, with D tentatively TRBD1 (5 bases). The V end lost 7 bases, the J end lost 4 bases, and 10 bases lay between the germline ends. CDR3 length: 12 amino acids. This chain's CDR3 is CASKRDSYGYTF. For the CDR3, the DNA is TGTGCCAGCAAGCGCGACAGCTATGGCTACACCTTC.

The chain carries TRBV15 and TRBJ1-4, with no clear D. The CDR3 runs to 14 residues. The germline V gene has CDR1 LNHNV and CDR2 YYDKDF (reference sequence). V lost 4 bases, J lost 5 bases, and 11 bases lay in between. Here the CDR3 reads CATSMGSGNEKLFF. Here the CDR3 DNA reads TGTGCCACCAGCATGGGCAGTGGGAATGAAAAACTGTTTTTT.

There are many counts of this clonotype. The genes are TRBV4-2 and TRBJ2-1; 9 bases map to TRBD1. After removal of 4 bases from V and 8 bases from J, the junction contained 9 bases not matched to a gene. This CDR3 spans 15 amino acids. Germline loops: CDR1 LGHNA, CDR2 YNFKEQ. CDR3 amino acids: CASSLAGTGSYEQFF. The CDR3 nucleotides read TGTGCCAGCAGCCTAGCCGGGACAGGGTCTTATGAGCAGTTCTTC.

This clonotype was counted many times. The chain couples TRBV19 to TRBJ2-5; D may be TRBD2 (5 bases). Trimming cost V 6 bases and J 0 bases, with 14 bases left between them. This CDR3 has 15 amino acids. Germline lookup yields CDR1 LNHDA and CDR2 SQIVND (reference sequence). The CDR3 DNA reads TGTGCCAGTAGAAGGAGCGGATCTTACCAAGAGACCCAGTACTTC. Translated, it gives CASRRSGSYQETQYF.

This clonotype has a count of ten or more. A read error may explain this, as a much larger clone is one base away. The V call is TRBV9, the J call TRBJ2-1; 10 bases match TRBD1. The CDR3 totals 16 residues. The germline V gene has CDR1 SGDLS and CDR2 YYNGEE. The CDR3 DNA reads as TGTGCCAGCAGCGTAGCGCAGGGACAGGGGTACAATGAGCGGTTCTTC. It is translated as CASSVAQGQGYNERFF.